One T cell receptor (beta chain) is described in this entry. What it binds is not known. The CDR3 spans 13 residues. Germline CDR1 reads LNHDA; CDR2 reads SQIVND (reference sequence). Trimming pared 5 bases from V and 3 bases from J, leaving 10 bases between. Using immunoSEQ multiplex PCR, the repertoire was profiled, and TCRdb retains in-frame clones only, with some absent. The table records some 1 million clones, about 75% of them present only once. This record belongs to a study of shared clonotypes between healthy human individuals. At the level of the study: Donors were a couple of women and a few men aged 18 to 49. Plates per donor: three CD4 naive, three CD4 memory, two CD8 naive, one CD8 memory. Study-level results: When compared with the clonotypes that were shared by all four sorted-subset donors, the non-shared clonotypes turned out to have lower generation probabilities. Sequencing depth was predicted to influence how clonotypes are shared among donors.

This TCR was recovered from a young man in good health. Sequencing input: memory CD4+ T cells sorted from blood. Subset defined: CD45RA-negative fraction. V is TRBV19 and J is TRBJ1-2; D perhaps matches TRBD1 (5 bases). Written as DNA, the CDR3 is TGTGCCAGTAGTCCGGACACCGACTATGGCTACACCTTC. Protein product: CASSPDTDYGYTF.